The sample holds a few counts of the clone carrying this T cell receptor (beta chain). Its antigen is as yet unknown. The data belong to a study of blood T cells in healthy people across ages. The study, taken as a whole, reports: Age brought a roughly linear fall in TCR beta diversity measured per million T cells.

Alongside a J-beta primer mix, a sample-barcoded 5' primer served in a second PCR lasting 7 to 11 cycles. TCRdb used MiXCR to reprocess the 5' RACE reads, holding one entry per CDR3 protein. Of roughly 800,000 distinct CDR3 sequences listed, over 45% are singletons. Per the germline V gene, CDR1 is SGHRS and CDR2 is YFSETQ. V was cut by 0 bases and J by 3 bases, with 16 bases left in between. CDR3 length: 17 amino acids. The sample consisted of blood. The receptor was isolated from a man aged 30 to 39 in good health. The chain carries TRBV5-1 and TRBJ2-1, with D maybe TRBD1 (7 bases). The CDR3 is CASSLVAGQNLYNEQFF. The CDR3 nucleotides read TGCGCCAGCAGCTTGGTGGCGGGACAGAACCTCTACAATGAGCAGTTCTTC. The variable domain in full, with the rest retrieved from reference TRBV5-1 and TRBJ2-1, is KAGVTQTPRYLIKTRGQQVTLSCSPISGHRSVSWYQQTPGQGLQFLFEYFSETQRNKGNFPGRFSGRQFSNSRSEMNVSTLELGDSALYLCASSLVAGQNLYNEQFFGPGTRLTVL.